This T cell receptor beta chain was profiled in a study of response to subunit inactivated influenza vaccine. Ten or more counts support this clonotype. Its specificity is unknown. TCRdb reprocessed the RT-PCR reads via MiXCR and lists one record per CDR3 protein. The table records about 160,000 distinct CDR3 sequences, around 10% of them present only once. Regarding the study as a whole: Authors suggested each seasonal influenza vaccination recruits few new T cells.

The V gene lost 6 bases and the J gene lost 2 bases, with 14 bases spanning the gap. The CDR3 has 14 amino acids. The V gene is TRBV12-3 or TRBV12-4, the J gene TRBJ2-7; TRBD2 is a possible D gene (7 bases). The starting material was CD8+ T cells sorted from PBMCs, obtained less than 30 months after vaccination. The receptor comes from a man between 50 and 70 years old who received an inactivated influenza vaccine. CDR3 bases: TGTGCCAGCAGAGAAAGGGGGGGAACCTACGAGCAGTACTTC. This translates into CASRERGGTYEQYF.